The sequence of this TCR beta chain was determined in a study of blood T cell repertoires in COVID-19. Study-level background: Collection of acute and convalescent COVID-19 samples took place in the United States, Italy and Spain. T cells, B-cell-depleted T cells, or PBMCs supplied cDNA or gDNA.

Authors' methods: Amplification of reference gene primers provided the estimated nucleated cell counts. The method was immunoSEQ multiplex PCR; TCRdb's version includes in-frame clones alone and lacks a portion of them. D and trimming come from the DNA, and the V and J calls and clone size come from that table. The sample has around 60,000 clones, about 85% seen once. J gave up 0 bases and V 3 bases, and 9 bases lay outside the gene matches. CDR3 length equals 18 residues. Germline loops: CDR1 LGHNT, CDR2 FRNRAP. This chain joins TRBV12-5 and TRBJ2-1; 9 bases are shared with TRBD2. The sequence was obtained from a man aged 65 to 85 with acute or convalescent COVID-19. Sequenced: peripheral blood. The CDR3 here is CASGFPLTSGGSYNEQFF. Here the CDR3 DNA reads TGTGCTAGTGGTTTCCCCCTGACTAGCGGAGGCTCCTACAATGAGCAGTTCTTC.